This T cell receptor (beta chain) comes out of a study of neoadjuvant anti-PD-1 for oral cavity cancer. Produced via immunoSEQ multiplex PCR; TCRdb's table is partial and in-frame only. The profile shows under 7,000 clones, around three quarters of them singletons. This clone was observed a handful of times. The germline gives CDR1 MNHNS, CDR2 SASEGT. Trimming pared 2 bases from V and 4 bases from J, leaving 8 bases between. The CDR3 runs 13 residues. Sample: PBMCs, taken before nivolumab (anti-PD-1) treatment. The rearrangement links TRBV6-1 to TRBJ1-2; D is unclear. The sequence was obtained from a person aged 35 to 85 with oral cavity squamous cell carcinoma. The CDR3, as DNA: TGTGCCAGCAGTGAAAGGCGGATCTATGGCTACACCTTC. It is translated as CASSERRIYGYTF.